This TCR beta chain emerged from a study of T-cell reconstitution after alpha-beta-depleted transplantation in children. Unique molecular identifiers tagged the TCRbeta library. One entry per CDR3 protein results from TCRdb running MiXCR on the PCR reads. The table records some 460,000 distinct CDR3 sequences, around 15% of them present only once. The table lists this clonotype with a few counts. The CDR3 has 13 amino acids. V lost 0 bases and J lost 6, with 10 bases in between. The V gene's germline CDR1 is SGHDT and CDR2 YYEEEE. This TCR came from a boy in the first two years of life who had a stem cell transplant for Wiskott-Aldrich syndrome, so the T cells may come from the graft donor. The V call is TRBV5-6, the J call TRBJ2-7, with no clear D. Here the sequenced sample was PBMCs, mostly from graft donor cells, taken 360 days after TCRalphabeta/CD19-depleted stem cell transplant. Here the CDR3 reads CASSLEYLVEQYF. CDR3 DNA: TGTGCCAGCAGCTTGGAGTATCTAGTCGAGCAGTACTTC.